This paragraph reports one TCR beta chain. Which antigen it targets is not known. There are no base qualities to consult, and no much larger clone falls within one base. The library was built by means of the immunoSEQ multiplex PCR assay. For the multiplex PCR, a mixture combining 60 forward primers for TCR Vbeta segments and 13 reverse primers for TCR Jbeta segments was used. A multiplex PCR assay on genomic DNA amplified the CDR3 region of rearranged TCR beta genes. On the Illumina HiSeq System, the amplified TCR beta libraries were sequenced as 87-base-pair reads. The authors processed their data as follows. A later analysis tallied tens of millions of unique TCR beta chains across the approximately 670 repertoires, and approximately 12 million of those chains were shared by two or more donors. Raw reads were error-corrected and collapsed into unique sequences with a nearest-neighbor algorithm that merged closely related sequences to remove PCR and sequencing errors. V, D and J gene segments were assigned by aligning CDR3 sequences to IMGT reference sequences. For a sequence to be retained, a match of at least six nucleotides was required to both a V gene segment and a J gene segment. Rearrangements were called productive when the CDR3 lacked stop codons and stayed in frame with V and J; all others were non-productive. CDR3 was defined according to IMGT convention as the region running from the second conserved V-encoded cysteine to the conserved J-encoded phenylalanine. Sequences without an unambiguous match to a single V gene segment were excluded from the earlier analysis of 450 to 750 of the donors. An earlier analysis of 450 to 650 of the donors called V segments functional above 56.7% productive rearrangements and segregating when the between-donor standard deviation exceeded 5%. A statistical classification framework was built for diagnosing cytomegalovirus status from the catalog of TCR beta chain sequences. In a later analysis, TCR nucleotide sequences were compared against IMGT/GENE-DB human TR gene sequences so that V and J genes could be assigned. A later analysis assigned CDR3 sequences and most-parsimonious VDJ recombination scenarios with the TCRdist pipeline. A later analysis defined each TCR beta chain by its CDR3 amino acid sequence plus V-gene family, and excluded reads lacking a unique V-gene family. As a way to deal with suspected cross-contamination and a sequencing artifact, a later analysis dropped nearly 600 nucleotide sequences that were highly shared and had low generation probability. A later analysis calculated a clonal expansion index for each public chain from normalized within-repertoire ranks of inferred template counts. A later analysis computed generation probabilities with a VDJ recombination model fitted to out-of-frame rearrangements, and checked the results against IGoR. In a later analysis, hypergeometric tests were used to score TCR-TCR, TCR-HLA and TCR-CMV co-occurrence, with a repertoire-size bias correction applied to TCR pairs. In a later analysis, false discovery rates were estimated by permuting HLA or CMV assignments 20 times. In a later analysis, co-occurring TCRs were grouped using DBSCAN, and TCRdist sequence similarity was added for clustering within HLA-allele-positive subsets. Co-occurrence clustering excluded repertoires with fewer than 30,000 or more than 120,000 public chains, plus five with anomalous nucleotide sharing. Here the immuneACCESS table is served through TCRdb, limited to in-frame sequences with V and J called. Missing clones are a known gap in these copies; in checked studies unresolved V genes cover under half, and the rest lacks a known reason. The D gene and trimming were derived from the DNA, and the V and J assignments and clone size from that table. Across this sample there are some 180,000 clones, with 73% seen only once. The ten largest account for 5.4% of the sample.

From the cysteine up to the phenylalanine, the CDR3 has a length of 13 residues. The retained sequence is limited to the CDR3, 39 bases, with the frame set at the first base. This sample was taken from a study of cytomegalovirus exposure and HLA in healthy donors (dated by TCRdb to about 2017). A note on the overall study: An earlier analysis of 587 of the donors reported 276 Gb of sequence data and 117 million unique TCR beta sequences obtained from approximately 180 million T cells. An early release covering roughly 600 HLA-typed donors comprised 250 to 350 gigabases of sequencing data and some 79 million unique TCR sequences. The genetic ancestry cluster associated with self-reported Caucasian donors included 81% of the 350 to 500 genotyped donors. The aim of the study was to test whether cataloging public T cell receptors could identify signatures of past pathogen exposure. The study profiled the T cell repertoires of fewer than 850 subjects by immunosequencing and related them to cytomegalovirus serostatus. Along with the roughly 710-subject first cohort, a separate validation cohort of some 130 different subjects was used. To predict cytomegalovirus infection status, the study combined high-throughput TCR immunosequencing, statistical association of individual TCRs with disease status, and machine learning. To study patterns of TCR occurrence, a later analysis re-analyzed previously published TCR beta repertoires from around 660 donors and added high-resolution HLA genotyping. In the later analysis, no new phenotypic data were used to find candidate immune exposures; instead, reliance was placed on TCR beta sequences and their occurrence across donors. An earlier analysis of 587 of the donors used high-throughput TCR beta sequencing to judge whether each TCR beta V gene segment behaved as functional or pseudogenic. Donor age, sex, ethnicity and CMV serostatus were collected together with the repertoire data. A later genetic analysis took genome-wide SNP genotypes for about 55% of the roughly 670 donors and used that subset as a discovery cohort. Every repertoire in the discovery cohort had been generated on one and the same sequencing platform. HLA typing covered class I and class II loci at four-digit resolution. Typing coverage varied by locus: roughly 620-630 donors for A, B, C, DRB1 and DQB1; 522 for DQA1; approximately 570 for DPA1; approximately 450 for DPB1. Because of strong linkage in the cohort, a handful of DR-DQ haplotypes were treated as single units for association and clustering. Among around 400 genotyped donors of the cohort, an average of around 240,000 unique TCR beta nucleotide sequences was sequenced per donor, of which 15% to 20% were non-productive. Broad study findings and their caveats: The 87-base-pair reads could not distinguish some IMGT-functional V segments, including TRBV6-2 and TRBV6-3, so those segments were excluded. The presence/absence analyses assumed that sequencing depth was roughly uniform across donors, and that assumption may not be true. A later analysis found that most CMV-associated TCR beta chains appeared HLA-restricted, with HLA associations seemingly driven largely by CMV exposure. In both the original and validation cohorts, the classifier was reported to diagnose cytomegalovirus status with high specificity and sensitivity. In a later analysis, the rate of TCR association differed among HLA loci, with DRB1 alleles having the most associated TCRs and HLA-C alleles having the fewest. Linkage disequilibrium might explain the correlated functional status among segregating V segments, but an unknown experimental factor could not be ruled out. Across donors, most TCR sequences were observed very rarely, whereas some public TCRs were present in many individuals. In a later genetic analysis, a missense DCLRE1C variant was associated with V-gene and J-gene trimming of TCR beta chains, and the association was replicated in an independent cohort. The study gave a list of about 160 TCR beta chains associated with cytomegalovirus. The authors suggested that the approach could potentially be extended to other disease states and immunological phenotypes. In an earlier analysis of roughly 500 of the donors, most TCR beta V segments appeared in productive rearrangements about 87% or about 30% of the time, broadly matching IMGT annotations. Because HLA typing was missing for some donors at each locus, association tests included only the typed subset. A further reported finding was that TCR beta sequences accurately predicted the HLA-A and HLA-B alleles for most subjects in the first cohort. Compared with the approximately 710-donor mean, donors in an Asian-associated ancestry cluster had fewer N-insertions in productive TCRs, according to a later genetic analysis. Several of the top co-occurrence clusters appeared to be linked to parvovirus B19, influenza, CMV and Epstein-Barr virus, according to a later analysis. A later analysis associated 16,951 TCR beta sequences with specific HLA alleles at a false discovery rate of 0.05. When HLA alleles, especially DR and DQ, strongly co-occurred, attributing TCR associations to individual alleles was difficult. Only TCR beta chains were sequenced in this cohort, and the absence of alpha or paired-chain data limited detectable features. For the cohort, immune exposure information was limited to CMV serostatus. In a later analysis, HLA-associated TCR beta chains were found to be more clonally expanded and to have lower generation probabilities than equally common non-associated chains. The sequencing pipeline was judged likely to have produced a cluster of highly shared sequence variants as a technical artifact. A few of the identified cytomegalovirus-associated TCR beta chains were confirmed in vitro to be specific for cytomegalovirus antigens. Some 15 rarely observed V segments, including chromosome 9 orphons, were excluded from the earlier analysis of almost 600 of the donors because counts were too low.

The cohort consisted of some 670 healthy bone marrow donors. All cohort members were sampled while nominally healthy, although unrecorded immune exposures were likely present. The donor was CMV seropositive and belonged to the group of some 290 seropositive cohort members. A peripheral blood sample was provided by each donor, and peripheral blood mononuclear cells were used for TCR beta sequencing. Genomic DNA extraction from the blood cell samples was performed with the Qiagen DNeasy Blood Extraction Kit. This chain is built from TRBV21-1 and TRBJ1-1. TRBV21-1 is a pseudogene segment. The TCR comes from a woman aged 18-29 years in good health and CMV-seropositive. Sequenced material: PBMCs. The CDR3 protein sequence reads: CASSKAAGGGAFF. At the DNA level, the sequence is TGTGCCAGCAGCAAAGCAGCCGGGGGAGGAGCTTTCTTT.